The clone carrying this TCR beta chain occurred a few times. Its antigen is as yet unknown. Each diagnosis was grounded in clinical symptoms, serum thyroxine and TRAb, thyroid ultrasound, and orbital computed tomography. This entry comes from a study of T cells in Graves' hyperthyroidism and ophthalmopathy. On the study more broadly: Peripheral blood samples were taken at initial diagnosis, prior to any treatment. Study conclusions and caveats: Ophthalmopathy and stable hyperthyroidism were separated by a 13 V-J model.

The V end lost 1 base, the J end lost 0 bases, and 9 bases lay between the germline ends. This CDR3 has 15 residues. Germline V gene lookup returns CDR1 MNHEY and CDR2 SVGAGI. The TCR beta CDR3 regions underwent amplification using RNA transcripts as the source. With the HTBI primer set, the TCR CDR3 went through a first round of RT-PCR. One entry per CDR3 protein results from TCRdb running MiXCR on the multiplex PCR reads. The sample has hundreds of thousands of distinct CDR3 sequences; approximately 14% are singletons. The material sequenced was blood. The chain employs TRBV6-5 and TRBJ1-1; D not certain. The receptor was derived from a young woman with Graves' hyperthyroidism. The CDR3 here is CASSYFQELNTEAFF. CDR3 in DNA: TGTGCCAGCAGTTACTTTCAGGAATTGAACACTGAAGCTTTCTTT.